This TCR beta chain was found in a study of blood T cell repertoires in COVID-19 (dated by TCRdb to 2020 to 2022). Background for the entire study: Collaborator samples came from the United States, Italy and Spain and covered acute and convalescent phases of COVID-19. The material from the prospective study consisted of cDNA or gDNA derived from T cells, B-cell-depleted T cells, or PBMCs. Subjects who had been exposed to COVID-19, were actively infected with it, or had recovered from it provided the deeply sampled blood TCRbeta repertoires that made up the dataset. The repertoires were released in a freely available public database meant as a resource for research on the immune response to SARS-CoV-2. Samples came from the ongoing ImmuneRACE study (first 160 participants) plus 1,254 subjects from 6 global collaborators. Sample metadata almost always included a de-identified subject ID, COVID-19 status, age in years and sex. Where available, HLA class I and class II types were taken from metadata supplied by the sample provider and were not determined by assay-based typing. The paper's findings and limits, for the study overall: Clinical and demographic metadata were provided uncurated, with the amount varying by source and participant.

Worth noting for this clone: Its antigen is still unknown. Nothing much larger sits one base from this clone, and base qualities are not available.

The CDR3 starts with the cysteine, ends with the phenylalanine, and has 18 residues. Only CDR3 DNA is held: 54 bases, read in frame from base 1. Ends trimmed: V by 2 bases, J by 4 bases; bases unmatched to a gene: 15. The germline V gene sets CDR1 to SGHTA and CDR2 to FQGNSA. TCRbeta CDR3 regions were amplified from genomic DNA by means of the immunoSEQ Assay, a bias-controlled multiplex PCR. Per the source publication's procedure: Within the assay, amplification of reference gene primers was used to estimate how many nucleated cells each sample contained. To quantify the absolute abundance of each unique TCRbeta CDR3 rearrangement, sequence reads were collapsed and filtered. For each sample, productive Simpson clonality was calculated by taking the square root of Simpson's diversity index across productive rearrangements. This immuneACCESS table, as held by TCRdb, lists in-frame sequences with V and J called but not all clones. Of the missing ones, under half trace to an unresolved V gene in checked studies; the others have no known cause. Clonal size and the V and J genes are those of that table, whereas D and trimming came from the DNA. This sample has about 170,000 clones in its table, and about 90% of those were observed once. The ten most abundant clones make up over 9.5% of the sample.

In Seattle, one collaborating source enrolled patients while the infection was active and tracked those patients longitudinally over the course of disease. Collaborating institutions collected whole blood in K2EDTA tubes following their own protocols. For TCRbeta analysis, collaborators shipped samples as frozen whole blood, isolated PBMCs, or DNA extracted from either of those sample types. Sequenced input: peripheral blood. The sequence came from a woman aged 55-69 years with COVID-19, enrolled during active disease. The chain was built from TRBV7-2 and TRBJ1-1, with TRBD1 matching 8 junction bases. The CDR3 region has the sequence CASSLTDRGNSRSTEAFF. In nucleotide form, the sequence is TGTGCCAGCAGCTTAACCGACAGGGGAAATTCGCGGTCCACTGAAGCTTTCTTT.